This is a list of T cell receptor beta chains from one sample in a study of blood T cell repertoires in COVID-19. Sequenced by immunoSEQ multiplex PCR; TCRdb stores in-frame clones only, minus some. The sample includes about 120,000 clones, 85% to 90% of them seen just once. The sequencing sample was made of peripheral blood. These receptor sequences come from a man between 65 and 79 years old with active or convalescent COVID-19. Both conserved end residues are part of each CDR3. Each record gives: D gene, V gene, J gene, clone size, CDR3 DNA, CDR3 protein. A D gene is named only where the DNA matches it firmly. Not every row has a clone size; where given, it reads once, few, many or a size class.

d_call: -
v_call: TRBV9
j_call: TRBJ2-7
clone_size: -
cdr3_nt: TGTGCCAGCAGCGCCGACGGCGCAGGGATCTACTACGAGCAGTACTTC
cdr3_aa: CASSADGAGIYYEQYF

d_call: TRBD2
v_call: TRBV6-2/TRBV6-3
j_call: TRBJ2-5
clone_size: -
cdr3_nt: TGTGCCAGCAGTTGGGGGCGGGAGGGCCAAGAGACCCAGTACTTC
cdr3_aa: CASSWGREGQETQYF

d_call: TRBD1
v_call: TRBV6-6
j_call: TRBJ1-3
clone_size: -
cdr3_nt: TGTGCCAGCAGTTTCTGGACAGGGAAATCTGGAAACACCATATATTTT
cdr3_aa: CASSFWTGKSGNTIYF

d_call: -
v_call: TRBV15
j_call: TRBJ1-5
clone_size: -
cdr3_nt: TGTGCCACCAGCAGAGGTACGGGATACGATCAGCCCCAGCATTTT
cdr3_aa: CATSRGTGYDQPQHF

d_call: TRBD1
v_call: TRBV9
j_call: TRBJ2-1
clone_size: -
cdr3_nt: TGTGCCAGCAGCGCAAGGGGACAGAGCTCCTACAATGAGCAGTTCTTC
cdr3_aa: CASSARGQSSYNEQFF

d_call: -
v_call: TRBV28
j_call: TRBJ1-3
clone_size: -
cdr3_nt: TGTGCCAGCAGTTCGGACAGTGGAAGGGTAACCATATATTTT
cdr3_aa: CASSSDSGRVTIYF

d_call: TRBD2
v_call: TRBV27
j_call: TRBJ2-7
clone_size: -
cdr3_nt: TGTGCCAGCAGTTTAGAAGGGACTAGGGATTTGGAGTACTTC
cdr3_aa: CASSLEGTRDLEYF

d_call: TRBD1
v_call: TRBV4-1
j_call: TRBJ1-3
clone_size: -
cdr3_nt: TGCGCCAGCAGCCAACAGGGGGCAGCGGGAAACACCATATATTTT
cdr3_aa: CASSQQGAAGNTIYF

d_call: -
v_call: TRBV18
j_call: TRBJ2-3
clone_size: -
cdr3_nt: TGTGCCAGCTCACCGGCAACAGGGAGCCTCACAGATACGCAGTATTTT
cdr3_aa: CASSPATGSLTDTQYF

d_call: -
v_call: TRBV27
j_call: TRBJ1-5
clone_size: -
cdr3_nt: TGTGCCAGCAGTTTAAGCCAGGGCAATCAGCCCCAGCATTTT
cdr3_aa: CASSLSQGNQPQHF

d_call: -
v_call: TRBV7-9
j_call: TRBJ2-3
clone_size: once
cdr3_nt: TGTGCCAGCAGCTTTGGTGAGGCCGGGTATACGCAGTATTTT
cdr3_aa: CASSFGEAGYTQYF

d_call: TRBD2
v_call: TRBV5-4
j_call: TRBJ2-1
clone_size: -
cdr3_nt: TGTGCCAGCAGCTTAGGGACTAGCGGGAGAATCGATGAGCAGTTCTTC
cdr3_aa: CASSLGTSGRIDEQFF

d_call: TRBD1
v_call: TRBV28
j_call: TRBJ1-5
clone_size: -
cdr3_nt: TGTGCCAGCAACCCGACAGGGCGATTGTATCAGCCCCAGCATTTT
cdr3_aa: CASNPTGRLYQPQHF

d_call: TRBD1
v_call: TRBV30
j_call: TRBJ1-1
clone_size: -
cdr3_nt: TGTGCCTGGAGTAAACAGGGGATCACTGAAGCTTTCTTT
cdr3_aa: CAWSKQGITEAFF

d_call: -
v_call: TRBV24-1
j_call: TRBJ2-4
clone_size: -
cdr3_nt: TGTGCCACCAGTGATAGGGTCCAGGGAGGTACTCAGTACTTC
cdr3_aa: CATSDRVQGGTQYF

d_call: -
v_call: TRBV12-3/TRBV12-4
j_call: TRBJ2-7
clone_size: -
cdr3_nt: TGTGCCAGCAGTTTAGCGGGAGGCTACGAGCAGTACTTC
cdr3_aa: CASSLAGGYEQYF

d_call: -
v_call: TRBV7-9
j_call: TRBJ1-4
clone_size: -
cdr3_nt: TGTGCCAGCAGCTTAGCGCTGGCAGGGTCAACTAATGAAAAACTGTTTTTT
cdr3_aa: CASSLALAGSTNEKLFF

d_call: -
v_call: TRBV7-2
j_call: TRBJ1-1
clone_size: -
cdr3_nt: TGTGCCAGCAGCTCGGACTGGGGGGACACTGAAGCTTTCTTT
cdr3_aa: CASSSDWGDTEAFF

d_call: TRBD2
v_call: TRBV4-1
j_call: TRBJ2-3
clone_size: -
cdr3_nt: TGCGCCAGCAGCCCGGGACTAGCGACAGATACGCAGTATTTT
cdr3_aa: CASSPGLATDTQYF

d_call: -
v_call: TRBV30
j_call: TRBJ2-2
clone_size: -
cdr3_nt: TGTGCCTGGGACCGGGACTTAAACACCGGGGAGCTGTTTTTT
cdr3_aa: CAWDRDLNTGELFF

d_call: -
v_call: TRBV6-4
j_call: TRBJ2-6
clone_size: -
cdr3_nt: TGTGCCTATCCATTAGTCGATGGGGCCAACGTCCTGACTTTC
cdr3_aa: CAYPLVDGANVLTF

d_call: TRBD2
v_call: TRBV28
j_call: TRBJ2-7
clone_size: -
cdr3_nt: TGTGCCAGCAGTTTGGGCGGGGGGAGCTCCTACGAGCAGTACTTC
cdr3_aa: CASSLGGGSSYEQYF

d_call: TRBD2
v_call: TRBV23-1
j_call: TRBJ2-1
clone_size: -
cdr3_nt: TGCGCCAGCAGTCAATCGGTGGGAGGGCCGAATGAGCAGTTCTTC
cdr3_aa: CASSQSVGGPNEQFF

d_call: TRBD1
v_call: TRBV7-2
j_call: TRBJ1-1
clone_size: -
cdr3_nt: TGTGCCAGCAGCTTACCTGGGACAGGGGGTCGAGCTTTCTTT
cdr3_aa: CASSLPGTGGRAFF

d_call: -
v_call: TRBV19
j_call: TRBJ1-2
clone_size: -
cdr3_nt: TGTGCCAGTAGTACCCCCGGGGGGCCCCTACACGGCTACACCTTC
cdr3_aa: CASSTPGGPLHGYTF

d_call: -
v_call: TRBV6-5
j_call: TRBJ1-1
clone_size: -
cdr3_nt: TGTGCCAGCAGTTTTCAGGGGAACACTGAAGCTTTCTTT
cdr3_aa: CASSFQGNTEAFF

d_call: -
v_call: TRBV3-1/TRBV3-2
j_call: TRBJ1-6
clone_size: -
cdr3_nt: TGTGCCAGCAGCCAATTGGAGCGAACCCCCCTCCACTTT
cdr3_aa: CASSQLERTPLHF

d_call: -
v_call: TRBV4-1
j_call: TRBJ2-1
clone_size: -
cdr3_nt: TGCGCCAGCAGCCAATCCGGCCCAGGCTCCTACAATGAGCAGTTCTTC
cdr3_aa: CASSQSGPGSYNEQFF

d_call: TRBD1
v_call: TRBV27
j_call: TRBJ1-6
clone_size: -
cdr3_nt: TGTGCCAGCAGTTTCGGACAGGGAAATTCACCCCTCCACTTT
cdr3_aa: CASSFGQGNSPLHF

d_call: -
v_call: TRBV27
j_call: TRBJ2-7
clone_size: -
cdr3_nt: TGTGCCAGCACCCCAAGGTCAGACGGGTACGAGCAGTACTTC
cdr3_aa: CASTPRSDGYEQYF

d_call: -
v_call: TRBV27
j_call: TRBJ2-1
clone_size: -
cdr3_nt: TGTGCCAGCAGTTTATTTGGAGGCTATGAGCAGTTCTTC
cdr3_aa: CASSLFGGYEQFF

d_call: -
v_call: TRBV7-9
j_call: TRBJ1-4
clone_size: once
cdr3_nt: TGTGCCAGCAGCTTAGCACAGTCTACAACTAATGAAAAACTGTTTTTT
cdr3_aa: CASSLAQSTTNEKLFF

d_call: TRBD1
v_call: TRBV7-9
j_call: TRBJ1-4
clone_size: -
cdr3_nt: TGTGCCAGCAGCTTAGTTGGACAGGGCTTGACGGGGGAAAAACTGTTTTTT
cdr3_aa: CASSLVGQGLTGEKLFF

d_call: -
v_call: TRBV6-5
j_call: TRBJ2-7
clone_size: once
cdr3_nt: TGTGCCAGCACCCCAAGGGCGGGGATCGCCAACGAGCAGTACTTC
cdr3_aa: CASTPRAGIANEQYF

d_call: TRBD1
v_call: TRBV9
j_call: TRBJ1-2
clone_size: once
cdr3_nt: TGTGCCAGCAGTACAACAGGGGGCAATGGCTACACCTTC
cdr3_aa: CASSTTGGNGYTF

d_call: TRBD1
v_call: TRBV2
j_call: TRBJ1-4
clone_size: -
cdr3_nt: TGTGCCAGCAGTGAAGCCAGGGGGCAATTTTACGAAAAACTGTTTTTT
cdr3_aa: CASSEARGQFYEKLFF

d_call: -
v_call: TRBV28
j_call: TRBJ2-5
clone_size: -
cdr3_nt: TGTGCCAGCAGTTTATTCAAGGGGAATAGGGAGACCCAGTACTTC
cdr3_aa: CASSLFKGNRETQYF

d_call: -
v_call: TRBV11-2
j_call: TRBJ1-4
clone_size: -
cdr3_nt: TGTGCCAGCAGCTTAGCCTACCTAACGAGTGAAAAACTGTTTTTT
cdr3_aa: CASSLAYLTSEKLFF

d_call: TRBD1
v_call: TRBV7-9
j_call: TRBJ1-1
clone_size: -
cdr3_nt: TGTGCCAGCAGCTCGACGGAACAGGGGAGGCACACTGAAGCTTTCTTT
cdr3_aa: CASSSTEQGRHTEAFF

d_call: -
v_call: TRBV2
j_call: TRBJ2-1
clone_size: -
cdr3_nt: TGTGCCAGCAGGATCAATAGGCTAGTCGAGACTATGAATGAGCAGTTCTTC
cdr3_aa: CASRINRLVETMNEQFF

d_call: TRBD1
v_call: TRBV5-4
j_call: TRBJ2-5
clone_size: -
cdr3_nt: TGTGCCAGCAGCTTGGGAGGGACAGGGGGGACGACTCGGGAGACCCAGTACTTC
cdr3_aa: CASSLGGTGGTTRETQYF

d_call: -
v_call: TRBV2
j_call: TRBJ2-2
clone_size: -
cdr3_nt: TGTGCCAGCAAGGGGGTAGCGAACACCGGGGAGCTGTTTTTT
cdr3_aa: CASKGVANTGELFF

d_call: -
v_call: TRBV4-1
j_call: TRBJ2-5
clone_size: -
cdr3_nt: TGCGCCAGCAGCCTAAGCGGCAGTTTAGGGGAGACCCAGTACTTC
cdr3_aa: CASSLSGSLGETQYF

d_call: TRBD2
v_call: TRBV13
j_call: TRBJ2-2
clone_size: -
cdr3_nt: TGTGCCAGCAGCACTATCATAGCGGGAGACCTCCGGATTTCGAACACCGGGGAGCTGTTTTTT
cdr3_aa: CASSTIIAGDLRISNTGELFF

d_call: TRBD1
v_call: TRBV5-1
j_call: TRBJ1-1
clone_size: -
cdr3_nt: TGCGCCAGCAGCCCGGAGGCAGGGGGCATTGAAGCTTTCTTT
cdr3_aa: CASSPEAGGIEAFF

d_call: TRBD2
v_call: TRBV5-4
j_call: TRBJ2-1
clone_size: -
cdr3_nt: TGTGCCAGCAGCTTAAGCGGGAGGGTCTACAATGAGCAGTTCTTC
cdr3_aa: CASSLSGRVYNEQFF

d_call: TRBD2
v_call: TRBV28
j_call: TRBJ2-7
clone_size: -
cdr3_nt: TGTGCCAGCAGTTCGCCCCCGGGAGGGTCCTACGAGCAGTACTTC
cdr3_aa: CASSSPPGGSYEQYF

d_call: -
v_call: TRBV27
j_call: TRBJ2-1
clone_size: few
cdr3_nt: TGTGCCAGCAGGAGCGGTAATGAGCAGTTCTTC
cdr3_aa: CASRSGNEQFF